This paragraph covers one TCR beta chain sequence. The antigen remains unidentified. The data stem from a study of T cell repertoires in ileal Crohn's disease. Overall study context: Median disease duration was 7.9 years; 35% smoked at surgery. The study, taken as a whole, reports: High-frequency clones were more common in sorted CD8 than CD4 cells.

TCRB immunosequencing input was roughly 490 nanograms of biopsy DNA per sample. Repertoires were generated with immunoSEQ multiplex PCR, while TCRdb's copy carries only in-frame clones and drops some. This sample yields about 14,000 clones, of which 70% to 90% are seen a single time; over 3.5% belongs to the top ten. The CDR3 extends over 12 amino acids. CDR1 and CDR2 from the germline V gene are SGHAT and FQNNGV. Trimming took 2 bases from V and 8 from J, leaving 9 bases between them. This rearrangement joins TRBV11-2 to TRBJ1-1, with D unresolved. Sequenced sample: ileal tissue. The origin of this receptor is an adult with Crohn's disease. CDR3 sequence reads: CASSLWNREAFF. The CDR3 DNA reads as TGTGCCAGCAGCTTATGGAACAGAGAAGCTTTCTTT.